This is a list of T cell receptor beta chains from one sample in a study of blood T cell repertoires in COVID-19. The table came from immunoSEQ multiplex PCR; TCRdb's copy has only in-frame clones and leaves some out. The sample carries under 300,000 clones, more than 60% recorded once. Sequenced sample: peripheral blood. The receptors were gathered from a woman between 35 and 50 years old with active or convalescent COVID-19. Each CDR3 is given with its conserved first and last residue. D genes are given only for firm matches. Part of the rows lack a size; the others show once, few, many or a class for expanded clones.

>.|TRBV29-1|TRBD1|TRBJ2-5
TGCAGCGTCGCTGTCCGGACAGGGTCCTGGCAAGAGACCCAGTACTTC
CSVAVRTGSWQETQYF
>.|TRBV6-1|TRBD1|TRBJ2-6
TGTGCCAGCAGTGAAAGGATCGGGACAGGGTCCGTCGCTGGGGCCAACGTCCTGACTTTC
CASSERIGTGSVAGANVLTF
>.|TRBV28|TRBD1|TRBJ2-1
TGTGCCAGCAGTCCGGGGACAGGGAACTACAATGAGCAGTTCTTC
CASSPGTGNYNEQFF
>.|TRBV19|.|TRBJ1-6
TGTGCCAGTAGTACCACGCGAGGGGGACCCCCAAATTCACCCCTCCACTTT
CASSTTRGGPPNSPLHF
>.|TRBV24-1|.|TRBJ2-5
TGTGCCACCAGTGATCAGGACAGAACGTATTACTTC
CATSDQDRTYYF
>.|TRBV6-6|TRBD1|TRBJ1-5
TGTGCCAGCAGCCCAACAGGGGCTACCAATCAGCCCCAGCATTTT
CASSPTGATNQPQHF
>many|TRBV19|.|TRBJ1-5
TGTGCCAGTAGTAGTTATAATAATCAGCCCCAGCATTTT
CASSSYNNQPQHF
>.|TRBV10-1|.|TRBJ1-6
TGCGCCAGCAGTGAGGGACAGAATAATTCACCCCTCCACTTT
CASSEGQNNSPLHF
>once|TRBV19|TRBD1|TRBJ1-2
TGTGCCAGTAGTATGGGACAGGGATTGGGAGGCTACACCTTC
CASSMGQGLGGYTF
>once|TRBV7-3|.|TRBJ1-1
TGTGCCAGCAGCTTAGCCAGGGGCACTGAAGCTTTCTTT
CASSLARGTEAFF
>few|TRBV5-1|TRBD1|TRBJ2-2
TGCGCCAGCAGCACCACGCCGGGACAGGGATCCGGGGAGCTGTTTTTT
CASSTTPGQGSGELFF
>.|TRBV9|.|TRBJ1-6
TGTGCCAGCAGCGTAGGGGCTTACAATTCACCCCTCCACTTT
CASSVGAYNSPLHF
>.|TRBV11-2|.|TRBJ2-4
TGTGCCAGCAGCCTGTCCTATTCGAGTCTAGCCAAAAACATTCAGTACTTC
CASSLSYSSLAKNIQYF
>.|TRBV27|TRBD1|TRBJ1-5
TGTGCCAGCAGTGAACAGGGGAGCAATCAGCCCCAGCATTTT
CASSEQGSNQPQHF
>.|TRBV24-1|.|TRBJ1-4
TGTGCCACCTCCAAGTGGCGGGGCGATGAAAAACTGTTTTTT
CATSKWRGDEKLFF
>.|TRBV12-3/TRBV12-4|.|TRBJ2-7
TGTGCCAGCAGTCCGGGTCAGAAGTACGAGCAGTACTTC
CASSPGQKYEQYF
>.|TRBV10-3|.|TRBJ1-3
TGTGCCATCAGTGAGTCGGGGCAGGCGGCAAACACCATATATTTT
CAISESGQAANTIYF
>.|TRBV30|.|TRBJ1-1
TGTGCCTGGACCCGGGAACAGTACACTGAAGCTTTCTTT
CAWTREQYTEAFF
>.|TRBV27|.|TRBJ1-1
TGTGCCAGCAGTTTCAGGGGTGAAGCTTTCTTT
CASSFRGEAFF
>few|TRBV2|TRBD2|TRBJ2-2
TGTGCCAGCAGTGAAAGGCGGGGGAACTACGGGGAGCTGTTTTTT
CASSERRGNYGELFF
>.|TRBV29-1|.|TRBJ2-5
TGCAGCGTTGTTTGGGGAGTAGAGACCCAGTACTTC
CSVVWGVETQYF
>.|TRBV11-2|TRBD2|TRBJ2-2
TGTGCCAGCAGCTTAAATCCTAGCGGGGGCAGCACCGGGGAGCTGTTTTTT
CASSLNPSGGSTGELFF
>.|TRBV2|.|TRBJ1-2
TGTGCCAACATCGACGGGAACTATGGCTACACCTTC
CANIDGNYGYTF
>.|TRBV6-5|TRBD1|TRBJ1-6
TGTGCCAGCAGGAGGGGGACAGGGGGTTCACCCCTCCACTTT
CASRRGTGGSPLHF
>.|TRBV30|.|TRBJ2-5
TGTGCCTGGAGTTCCAGGGGCGGGGAGACCCAGTACTTC
CAWSSRGGETQYF
>.|TRBV4-1|TRBD1|TRBJ1-2
TGCGCCAGCAGCCAAAGGACAGGGGGCGCGGTGGTCTATGGCTACACCTTC
CASSQRTGGAVVYGYTF
>.|TRBV10-1|.|TRBJ1-2
TGCGCCAGCAGTGAGTCGATGGGGAGGGACTATGGCTACACCTTC
CASSESMGRDYGYTF